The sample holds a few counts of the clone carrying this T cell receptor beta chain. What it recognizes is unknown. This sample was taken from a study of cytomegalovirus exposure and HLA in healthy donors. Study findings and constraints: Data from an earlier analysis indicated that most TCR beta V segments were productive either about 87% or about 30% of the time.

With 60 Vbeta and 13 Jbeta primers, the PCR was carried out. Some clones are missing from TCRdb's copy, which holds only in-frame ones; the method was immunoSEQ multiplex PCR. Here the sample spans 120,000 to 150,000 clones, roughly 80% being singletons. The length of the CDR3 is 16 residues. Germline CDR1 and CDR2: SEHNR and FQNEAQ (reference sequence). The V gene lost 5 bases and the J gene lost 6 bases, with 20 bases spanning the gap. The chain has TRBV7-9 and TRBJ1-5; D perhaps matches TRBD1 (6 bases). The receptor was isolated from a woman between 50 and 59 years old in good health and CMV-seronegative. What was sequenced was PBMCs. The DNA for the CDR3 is TGTGCCAGCAGCAACGCCAACAGGGACGGGGCTCAGCCCCAGCATTTT. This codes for CASSNANRDGAQPQHF.